This T cell receptor (beta chain) originates from a study of T cell responses to AZD1222 COVID-19 vaccine. Study-wide findings and caveats: There were repertoire samples only from the period after the peak T cell response. Among the donors, most were white British and more were female, and clonal diversity was possibly underestimated. At study baseline, merely several AZD1222 recipients were seropositive.

Second-dose recipients at about 4 or about 12 weeks were treated as one pooled group. V lost 3 bases and J lost 4, with 5 bases in between. This CDR3 has 12 residues. Germline V lookup: CDR1 KGHDR, CDR2 SFDVKD. A word on this clone: Its antigen is as yet unknown.

Generated by immunoSEQ multiplex PCR, the TCRdb table keeps only in-frame clones and is missing some. The sample carries roughly 100,000 clones, roughly 89% recorded once. The chain is built from TRBV24-1 and TRBJ1-2; D gene ambiguous. Sequencing used peripheral blood, obtained 28 days after the second AZD1222 dose. This receptor was identified in an adult who received the AZD1222 COVID-19 vaccine. DNA for the CDR3: TGTGCCACCAGTGATCCCCTCTATGGCTACACCTTC. Amino acids: CATSDPLYGYTF.